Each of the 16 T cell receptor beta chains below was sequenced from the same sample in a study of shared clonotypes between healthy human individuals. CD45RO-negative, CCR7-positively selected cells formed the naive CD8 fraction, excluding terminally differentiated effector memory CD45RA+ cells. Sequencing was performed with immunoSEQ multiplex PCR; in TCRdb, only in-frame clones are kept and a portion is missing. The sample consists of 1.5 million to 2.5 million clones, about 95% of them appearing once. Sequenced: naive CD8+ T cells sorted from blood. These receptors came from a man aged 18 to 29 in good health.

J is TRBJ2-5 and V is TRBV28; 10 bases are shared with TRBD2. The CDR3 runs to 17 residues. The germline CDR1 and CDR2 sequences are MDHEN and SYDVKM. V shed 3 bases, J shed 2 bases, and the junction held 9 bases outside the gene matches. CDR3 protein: CASSFWAGTSEQETQYF. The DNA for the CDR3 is TGTGCCAGCAGTTTCTGGGCCGGGACTAGCGAGCAAGAGACCCAGTACTTC.

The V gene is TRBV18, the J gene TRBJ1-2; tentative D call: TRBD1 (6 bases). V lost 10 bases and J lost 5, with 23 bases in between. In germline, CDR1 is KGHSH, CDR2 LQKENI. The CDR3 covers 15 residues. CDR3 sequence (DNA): TGTGCCACCCACGAGACAGGCGATTACGATTATGGCTACACCTTC. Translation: CATHETGDYDYGYTF.

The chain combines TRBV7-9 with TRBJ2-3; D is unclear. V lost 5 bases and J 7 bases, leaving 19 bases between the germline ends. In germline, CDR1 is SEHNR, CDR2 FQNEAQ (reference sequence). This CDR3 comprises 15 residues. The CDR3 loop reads CASSHPVQVTNTQYF. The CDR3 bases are TGTGCCAGCAGCCACCCCGTTCAGGTTACGAATACGCAGTATTTT.

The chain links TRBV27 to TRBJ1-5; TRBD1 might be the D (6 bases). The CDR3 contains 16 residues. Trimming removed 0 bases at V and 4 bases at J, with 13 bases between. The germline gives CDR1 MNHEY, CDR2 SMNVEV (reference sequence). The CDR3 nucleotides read TGTGCCAGCAGTTTATCTTTAGGGGGGGCTAATCAGCCCCAGCATTTT. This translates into CASSLSLGGANQPQHF.

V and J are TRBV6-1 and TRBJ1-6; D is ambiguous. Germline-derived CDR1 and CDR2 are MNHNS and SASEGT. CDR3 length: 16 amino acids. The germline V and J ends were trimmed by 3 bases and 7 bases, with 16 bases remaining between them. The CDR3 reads CASSDFLQASNSPLHF. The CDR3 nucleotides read TGTGCCAGCAGTGATTTTCTGCAGGCGAGCAATTCACCCCTCCACTTT.

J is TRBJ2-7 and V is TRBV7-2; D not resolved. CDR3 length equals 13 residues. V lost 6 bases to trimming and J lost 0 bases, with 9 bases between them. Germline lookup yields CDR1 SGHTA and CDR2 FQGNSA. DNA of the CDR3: TGTGCCAGCAGTATCCGCCCCTCCTACGAGCAGTACTTC. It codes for CASSIRPSYEQYF.

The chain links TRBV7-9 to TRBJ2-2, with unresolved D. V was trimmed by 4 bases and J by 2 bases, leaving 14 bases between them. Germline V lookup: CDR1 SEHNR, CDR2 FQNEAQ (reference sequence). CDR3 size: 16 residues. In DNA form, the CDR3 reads TGTGCCAGCAGCTCCCCTCGAAGGGCTAACACCGGGGAGCTGTTTTTT. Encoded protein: CASSSPRRANTGELFF.

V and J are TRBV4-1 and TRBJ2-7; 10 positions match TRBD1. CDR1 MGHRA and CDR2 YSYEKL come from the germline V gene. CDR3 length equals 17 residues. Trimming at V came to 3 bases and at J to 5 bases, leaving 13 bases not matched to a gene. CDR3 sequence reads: CASSHPPRTGGNHEQYF. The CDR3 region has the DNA TGCGCCAGCAGCCACCCGCCAAGGACAGGGGGTAACCACGAGCAGTACTTC.

This CDR3 is CASSQEHRVGEKLFF. In DNA form, the CDR3 reads TGCGCCAGCAGCCAAGAGCACAGGGTCGGCGAAAAACTGTTTTTT. The V gene is TRBV4-3, the J gene TRBJ1-4; tentative D call: TRBD1 (6 bases). Germline lookup yields CDR1 LGHNA and CDR2 YSLEER. Trimming took off 0 bases at V and 8 bases at J, with 13 bases between the two ends. CDR3 size: 15 residues.

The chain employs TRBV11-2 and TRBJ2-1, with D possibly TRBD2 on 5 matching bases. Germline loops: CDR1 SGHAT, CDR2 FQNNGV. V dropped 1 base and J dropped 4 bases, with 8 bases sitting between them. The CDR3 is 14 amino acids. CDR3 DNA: TGTGCCAGCAGCTTAGCGGGAATGTACAATGAGCAGTTCTTC. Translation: CASSLAGMYNEQFF.

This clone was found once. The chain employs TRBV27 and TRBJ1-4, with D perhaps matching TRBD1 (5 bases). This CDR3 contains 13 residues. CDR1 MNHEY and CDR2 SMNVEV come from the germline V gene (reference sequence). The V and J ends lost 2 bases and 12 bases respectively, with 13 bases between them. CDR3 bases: TGTGCCAGCAGTTTACAGGGTGGGTCGGAACTGTTTTTT. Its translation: CASSLQGGSELFF.

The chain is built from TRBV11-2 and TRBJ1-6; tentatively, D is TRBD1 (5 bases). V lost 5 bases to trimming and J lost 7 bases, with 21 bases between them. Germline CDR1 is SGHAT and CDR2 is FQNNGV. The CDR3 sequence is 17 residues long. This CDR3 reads CASSVSPAGGMNSPLHF. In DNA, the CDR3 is TGTGCCAGCAGCGTCTCCCCCGCGGGGGGGATGAATTCACCCCTCCACTTT.

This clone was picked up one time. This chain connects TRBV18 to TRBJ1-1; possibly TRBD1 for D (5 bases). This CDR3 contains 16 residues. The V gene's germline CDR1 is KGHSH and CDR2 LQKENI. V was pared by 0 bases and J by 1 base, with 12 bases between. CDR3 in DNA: TGTGCCAGCTCACCACCAAGGGGTCGAGAGAACACTGAAGCTTTCTTT. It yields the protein CASSPPRGRENTEAFF.

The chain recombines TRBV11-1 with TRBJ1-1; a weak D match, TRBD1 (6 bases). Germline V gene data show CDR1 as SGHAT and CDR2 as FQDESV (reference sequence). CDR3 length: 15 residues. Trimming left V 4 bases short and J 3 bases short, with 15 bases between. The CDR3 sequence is CASSSLPTGYTEAFF. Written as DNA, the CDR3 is TGTGCCAGCAGCTCACTACCCACAGGGTACACTGAAGCTTTCTTT.

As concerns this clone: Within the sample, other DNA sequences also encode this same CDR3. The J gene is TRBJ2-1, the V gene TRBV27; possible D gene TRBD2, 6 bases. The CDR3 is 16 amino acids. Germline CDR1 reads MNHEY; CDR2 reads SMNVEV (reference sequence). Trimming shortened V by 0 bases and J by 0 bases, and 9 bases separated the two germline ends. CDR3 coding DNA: TGTGCCAGCAGTTTATCTGCGGGAAGCTCCTACAATGAGCAGTTCTTC. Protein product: CASSLSAGSSYNEQFF.

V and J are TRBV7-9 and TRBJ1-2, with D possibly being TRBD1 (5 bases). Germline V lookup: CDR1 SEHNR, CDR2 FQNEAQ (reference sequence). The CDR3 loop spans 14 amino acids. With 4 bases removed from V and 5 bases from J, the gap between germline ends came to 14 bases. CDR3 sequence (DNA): TGTGCCAGCAGCTCGGGGACGGTCGATTATGGCTACACCTTC. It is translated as CASSSGTVDYGYTF.